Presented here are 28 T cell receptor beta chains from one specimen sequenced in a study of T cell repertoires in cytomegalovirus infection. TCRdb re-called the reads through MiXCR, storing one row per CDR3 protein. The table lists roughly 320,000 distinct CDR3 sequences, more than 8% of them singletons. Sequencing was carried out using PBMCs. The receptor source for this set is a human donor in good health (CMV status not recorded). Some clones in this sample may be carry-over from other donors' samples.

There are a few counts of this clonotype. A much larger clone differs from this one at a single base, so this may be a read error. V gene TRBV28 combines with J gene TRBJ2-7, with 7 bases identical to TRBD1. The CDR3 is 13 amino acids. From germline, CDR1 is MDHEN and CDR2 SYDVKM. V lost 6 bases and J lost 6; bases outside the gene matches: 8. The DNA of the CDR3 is TGTGCCAGCAGCCGACAGGGCCCCTCCGAGCAGTACTTC. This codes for CASSRQGPSEQYF.

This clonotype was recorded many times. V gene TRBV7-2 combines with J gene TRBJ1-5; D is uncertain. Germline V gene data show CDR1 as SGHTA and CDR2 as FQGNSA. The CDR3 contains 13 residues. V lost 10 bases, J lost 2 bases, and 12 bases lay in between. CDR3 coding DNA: TGTGCCATCGATAACGGGGGCAATCAGCCCCAGCATTTT. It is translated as CAIDNGGNQPQHF.

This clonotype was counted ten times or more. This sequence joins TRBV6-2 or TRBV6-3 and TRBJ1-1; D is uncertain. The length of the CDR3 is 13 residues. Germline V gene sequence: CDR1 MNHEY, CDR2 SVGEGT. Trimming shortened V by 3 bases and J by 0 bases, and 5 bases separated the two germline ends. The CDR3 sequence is CASSYRLNTEAFF. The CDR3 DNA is TGTGCCAGCAGTTATCGATTGAACACTGAAGCTTTCTTT.

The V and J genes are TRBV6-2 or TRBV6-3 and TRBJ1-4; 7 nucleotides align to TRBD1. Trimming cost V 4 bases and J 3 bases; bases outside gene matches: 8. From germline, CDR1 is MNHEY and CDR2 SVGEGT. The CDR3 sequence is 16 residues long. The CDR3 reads CASSFPGGKANEKLFF. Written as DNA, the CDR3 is TGTGCCAGCAGTTTCCCAGGGGGGAAGGCTAATGAAAAACTGTTTTTT.

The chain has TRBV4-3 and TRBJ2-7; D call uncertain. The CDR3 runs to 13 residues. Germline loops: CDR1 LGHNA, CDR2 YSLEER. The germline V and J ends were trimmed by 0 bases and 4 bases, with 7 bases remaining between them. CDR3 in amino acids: CASSQDNRYEQYF. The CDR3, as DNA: TGCGCCAGCAGCCAAGATAACCGTTACGAGCAGTACTTC.

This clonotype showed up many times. DNA for the CDR3: TGTGCCAGCAGCTCCAACCACAGACTAGCGGGAGGTAACACCGGGGAGCTGTTTTTT. This encodes CASSSNHRLAGGNTGELFF. This sequence joins TRBV7-8 and TRBJ2-2; 13 bases align to TRBD2. The CDR3 extends over 19 amino acids. V gave up 4 bases and J gave up 2 bases; unmatched junction bases: 10. Germline-derived CDR1 and CDR2 are SGHVS and FQNEAQ.

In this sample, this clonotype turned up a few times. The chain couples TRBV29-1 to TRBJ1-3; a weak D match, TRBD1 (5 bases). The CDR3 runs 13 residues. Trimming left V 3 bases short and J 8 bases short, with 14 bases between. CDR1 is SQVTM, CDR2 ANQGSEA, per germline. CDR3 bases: TGCAGCGTTGACGGGGGTCGTTCGGACACCATATATTTT. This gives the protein CSVDGGRSDTIYF.

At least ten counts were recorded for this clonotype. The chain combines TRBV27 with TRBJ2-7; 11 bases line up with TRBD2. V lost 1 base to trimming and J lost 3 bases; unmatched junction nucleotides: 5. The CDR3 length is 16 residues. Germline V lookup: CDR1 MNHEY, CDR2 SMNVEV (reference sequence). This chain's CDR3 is CASSLFPSGRLYEQYF. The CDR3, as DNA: TGTGCCAGCAGTTTATTCCCTAGCGGGAGGCTCTACGAGCAGTACTTC.

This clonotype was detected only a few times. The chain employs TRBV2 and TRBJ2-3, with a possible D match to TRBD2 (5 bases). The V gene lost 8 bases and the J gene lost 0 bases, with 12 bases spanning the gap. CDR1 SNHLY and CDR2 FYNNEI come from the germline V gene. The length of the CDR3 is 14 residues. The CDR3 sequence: CASHLGMSTDTQYF. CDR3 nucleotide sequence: TGTGCCAGCCACCTCGGGATGAGCACAGATACGCAGTATTTT. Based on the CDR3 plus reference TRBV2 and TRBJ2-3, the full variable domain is EPEVTQTPSHQVTQMGQEVILRCVPISNHLYFYWYRQILGQKVEFLVSFYNNEISEKSEIFDDQFSVERPDGSNFTLKIRSTKLEDSAMYFCASHLGMSTDTQYFGPGTRLTVL.

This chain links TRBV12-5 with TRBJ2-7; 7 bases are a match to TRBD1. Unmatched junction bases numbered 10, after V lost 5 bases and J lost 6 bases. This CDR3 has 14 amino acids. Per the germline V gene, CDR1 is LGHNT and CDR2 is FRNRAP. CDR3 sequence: CASGPGQAPCEQYF. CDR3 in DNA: TGTGCTAGTGGTCCTGGACAGGCTCCCTGCGAGCAGTACTTC.

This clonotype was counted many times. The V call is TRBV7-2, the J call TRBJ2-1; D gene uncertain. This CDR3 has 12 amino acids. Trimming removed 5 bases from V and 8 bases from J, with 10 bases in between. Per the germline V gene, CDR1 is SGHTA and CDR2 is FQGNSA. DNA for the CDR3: TGTGCCAGCAGCCGCGCCCCTGATGAGCAGTTCTTC. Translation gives CASSRAPDEQFF. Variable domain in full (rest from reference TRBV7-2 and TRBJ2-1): GAGVSQSPSNKVTEKGKDVELRCDPISGHTALYWYRQSLGQGLEFLIYFQGNSAPDKSGLPSDRFSAERTGGSVSTLTIQRTQQEDSAVYLCASSRAPDEQFFGPGTRLTVL.

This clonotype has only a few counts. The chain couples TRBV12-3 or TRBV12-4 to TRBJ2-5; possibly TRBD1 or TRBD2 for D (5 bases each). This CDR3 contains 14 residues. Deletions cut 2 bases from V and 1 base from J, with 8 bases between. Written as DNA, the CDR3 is TGTGCCAGCAGTTTATACGGGGCCCAAGAGACCCAGTACTTC. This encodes CASSLYGAQETQYF.

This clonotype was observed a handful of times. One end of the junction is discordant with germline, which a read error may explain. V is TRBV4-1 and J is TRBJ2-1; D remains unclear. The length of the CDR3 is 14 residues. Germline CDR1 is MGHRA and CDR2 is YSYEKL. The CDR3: CASSQVDSDNEQFF. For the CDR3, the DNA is TGCGCCAGCAGCCAAGTCGACTCCGACAATGAGCAGTTCTTC.

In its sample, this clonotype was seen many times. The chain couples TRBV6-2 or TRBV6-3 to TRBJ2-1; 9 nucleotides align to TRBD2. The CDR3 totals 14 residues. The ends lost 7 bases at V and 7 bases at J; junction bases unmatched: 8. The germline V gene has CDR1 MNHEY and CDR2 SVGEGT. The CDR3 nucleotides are TGTGCCAGCATGGCGGGGGGGCCTCTGAATGAGCAGTTCTTC. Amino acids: CASMAGGPLNEQFF.

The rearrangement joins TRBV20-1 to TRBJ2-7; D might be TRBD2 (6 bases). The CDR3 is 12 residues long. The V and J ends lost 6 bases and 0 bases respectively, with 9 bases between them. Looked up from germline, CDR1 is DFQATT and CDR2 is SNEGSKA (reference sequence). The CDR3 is CSAQAGSYEQYF. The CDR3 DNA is TGCAGTGCACAAGCGGGCTCCTACGAGCAGTACTTC.

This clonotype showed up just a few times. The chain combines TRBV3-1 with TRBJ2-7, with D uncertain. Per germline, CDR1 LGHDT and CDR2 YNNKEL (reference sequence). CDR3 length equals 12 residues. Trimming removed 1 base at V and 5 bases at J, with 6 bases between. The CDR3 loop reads CASSQVHNEQYF. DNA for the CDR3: TGTGCCAGCAGCCAAGTGCACAACGAGCAGTACTTC.

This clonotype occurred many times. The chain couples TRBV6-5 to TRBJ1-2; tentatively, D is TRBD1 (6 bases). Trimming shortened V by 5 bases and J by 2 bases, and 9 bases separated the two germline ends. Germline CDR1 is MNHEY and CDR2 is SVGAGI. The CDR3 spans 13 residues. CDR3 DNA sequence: TGTGCCAGCAGTGGACAGCCGAACTATGGCTACACCTTC. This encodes CASSGQPNYGYTF.

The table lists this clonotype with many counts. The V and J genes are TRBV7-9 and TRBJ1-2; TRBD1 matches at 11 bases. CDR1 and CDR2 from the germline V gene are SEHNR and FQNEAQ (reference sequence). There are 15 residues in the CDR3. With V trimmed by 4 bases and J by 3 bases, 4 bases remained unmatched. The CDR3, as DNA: TGTGCCAGCAGCTCTAGGACAGGGGGCGACTATGGCTACACCTTC. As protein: CASSSRTGGDYGYTF.

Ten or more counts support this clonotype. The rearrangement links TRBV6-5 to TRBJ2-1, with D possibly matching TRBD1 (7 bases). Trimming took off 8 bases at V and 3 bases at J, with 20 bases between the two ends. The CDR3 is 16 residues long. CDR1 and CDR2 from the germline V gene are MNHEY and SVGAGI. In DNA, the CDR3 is TGTGCCAGCGGCACTCCCCTGCAGGGGGGCTACAATGAGCAGTTCTTC. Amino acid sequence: CASGTPLQGGYNEQFF.

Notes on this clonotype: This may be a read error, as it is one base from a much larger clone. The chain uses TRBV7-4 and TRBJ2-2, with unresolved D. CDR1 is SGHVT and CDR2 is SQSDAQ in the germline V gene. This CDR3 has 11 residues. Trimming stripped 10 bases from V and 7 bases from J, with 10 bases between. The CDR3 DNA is TGTGCCACCAGTTGGGTCGGGGAGCTGTTTTTT. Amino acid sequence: CATSWVGELFF.

CDR3: CATEREFTDGTQYF. DNA of the CDR3: TGTGCCACCGAGAGGGAGTTCACAGATGGTACGCAGTATTTT. The chain uses TRBV5-4 and TRBJ2-3; a weak D match, TRBD2 (5 bases). Germline values: CDR1 SGHNT, CDR2 YYREEE (reference sequence). V was clipped by 9 bases and J by 8 bases, with 22 bases between them. The CDR3 covers 14 residues.

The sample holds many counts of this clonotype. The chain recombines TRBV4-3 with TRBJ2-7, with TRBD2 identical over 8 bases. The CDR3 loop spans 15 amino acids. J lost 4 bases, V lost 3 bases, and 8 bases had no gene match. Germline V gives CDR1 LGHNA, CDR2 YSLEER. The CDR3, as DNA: TGCGCCAGCAGCCAGGGTCGGGGGGGCGGGTACGAGCAGTACTTC. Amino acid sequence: CASSQGRGGGYEQYF.

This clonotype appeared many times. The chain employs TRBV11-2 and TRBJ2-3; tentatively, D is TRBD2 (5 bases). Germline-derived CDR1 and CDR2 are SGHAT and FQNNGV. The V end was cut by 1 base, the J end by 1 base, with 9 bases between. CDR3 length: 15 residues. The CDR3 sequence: CASSLALGGTDTQYF. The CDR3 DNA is TGTGCCAGCAGCTTAGCCTTGGGAGGCACAGATACGCAGTATTTT.

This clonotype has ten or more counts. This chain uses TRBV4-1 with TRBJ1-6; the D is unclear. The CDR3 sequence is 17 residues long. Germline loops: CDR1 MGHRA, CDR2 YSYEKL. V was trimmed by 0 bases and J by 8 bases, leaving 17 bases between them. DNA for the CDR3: TGCGCCAGCAGCCAAGATTCCGAACCTAGTGGTTATTCACCCCTCCACTTT. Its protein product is CASSQDSEPSGYSPLHF.

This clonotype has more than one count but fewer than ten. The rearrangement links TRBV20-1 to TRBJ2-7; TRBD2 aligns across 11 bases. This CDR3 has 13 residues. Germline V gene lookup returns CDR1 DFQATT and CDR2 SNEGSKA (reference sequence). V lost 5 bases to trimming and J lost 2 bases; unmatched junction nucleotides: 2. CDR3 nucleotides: TGCAGTGCTCCGACTAGCGGGGCCTACGAGCAGTACTTC. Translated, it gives CSAPTSGAYEQYF.

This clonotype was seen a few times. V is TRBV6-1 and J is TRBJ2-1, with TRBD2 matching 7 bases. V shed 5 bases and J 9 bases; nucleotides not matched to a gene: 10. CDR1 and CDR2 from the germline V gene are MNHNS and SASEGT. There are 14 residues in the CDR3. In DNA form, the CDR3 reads TGTGCCAGCAGTTCGTTAAAGGGAGGGGTTGAGCAGTTCTTC. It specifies CASSSLKGGVEQFF.

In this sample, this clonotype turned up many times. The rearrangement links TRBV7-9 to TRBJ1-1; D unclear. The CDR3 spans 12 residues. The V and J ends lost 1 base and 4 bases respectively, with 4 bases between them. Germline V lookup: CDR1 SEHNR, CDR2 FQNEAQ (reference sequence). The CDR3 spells CASSLGATEAFF. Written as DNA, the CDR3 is TGTGCCAGCAGCTTAGGTGCCACTGAAGCTTTCTTT.

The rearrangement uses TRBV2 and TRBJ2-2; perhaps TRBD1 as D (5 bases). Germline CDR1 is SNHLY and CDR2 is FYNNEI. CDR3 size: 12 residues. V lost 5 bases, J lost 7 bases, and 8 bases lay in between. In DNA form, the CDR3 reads TGTGCCAGCAGTCCTCAGGGCGGGGAGCTGTTTTTT. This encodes CASSPQGGELFF.